Included here is one TCR beta chain sequence, with context. Its target is unknown. The CDR3 loop spans 17 amino acids. Trimming removed 0 bases at V and 0 bases at J, with 14 bases between. Germline lookup yields CDR1 KGHSH and CDR2 LQKENI. Patient tissue came from resections in Japan or China, 2014–2017. Histologic diagnosis was independently verified by two lung pathologists. Assay used: immunoSEQ multiplex PCR; TCRdb lists only in-frame clones, some missing. The sample shows a few thousand clones, 60% to 80% of them seen only once. The data were taken from a study of immune evolution from preneoplasia to lung adenocarcinoma. General study findings and limits: Clonality was highest in normal lung, lower in later-stage lesions apparently.

This sequence joins TRBV18 and TRBJ1-1; D perhaps matches TRBD1 (5 bases). The clonotype was recovered from a person aged 55-85 years with lung adenocarcinoma. Material: FFPE adjacent normal lung tissue. The CDR3 region is CASSPPGRDRVNTEAFF. DNA of the CDR3: TGTGCCAGCTCACCACCGGGGCGGGATCGGGTGAACACTGAAGCTTTCTTT.